This T cell receptor (beta chain) was identified in a study of cytomegalovirus exposure and HLA in healthy donors. This CDR3 contains 12 residues. Trimming removed 5 bases from V and 8 bases from J; junction bases left unmatched: 5. In germline, CDR1 is SQVTM, CDR2 ANQGSEA. Here immunoSEQ multiplex PCR was the method, and the copy in TCRdb shows in-frame clones only, minus some. Of roughly 59,000 clones listed, around 95% are singletons. The chain employs TRBV29-1 and TRBJ1-2, with 10 bases matching TRBD1. This TCR was recovered from a woman under 30 in good health and CMV-seropositive. Sequencing was performed on PBMCs. The CDR3 region has the DNA TGCAGCGTTCCCGGACAGGGGGGCGGCTACACCTTC. Protein product: CSVPGQGGGYTF. Filled out from reference TRBV29-1 and TRBJ1-2, the complete variable domain reads SAVISQKPSRDICQRGTSLTIQCQVDSQVTMMFWYRQQPGQSLTLIATANQGSEATYESGFVIDKFPISRPNLTFSTLTVSNMSPEDSSIYLCSVPGQGGGYTFGSGTRLTVV.